Shown below are 4 T cell receptor beta chains from a single sample sequenced in a study of CD8+ T cells in alopecia areata. Samples from alopecia areata patients were lesional scalp punch biopsies and peripheral blood. Isolated RNA was reverse transcribed into cDNA used as the sequencing template. Produced via immunoSEQ multiplex PCR; TCRdb's table is partial and in-frame only. The sample records 15,000 to 20,000 clones, more than 60% being singletons. Sequences were derived from skin, sampled at week 0. The origin of the receptors is a human donor with alopecia areata.

This chain uses TRBV13 with TRBJ1-2; TRBD1 is a possible D gene (5 bases). CDR3 length: 15 residues. V was trimmed by 0 bases and J by 5 bases, leaving 13 bases between them. Germline-derived CDR1 and CDR2 are PRHDT and FYEKMQ (reference sequence). CDR3 nucleotide sequence: TGTGCCAGCAGCTTAGGCGCCGGGGGGTCGTATGGCTACACCTTC. Amino acid sequence: CASSLGAGGSYGYTF.

V and J are TRBV29-1 and TRBJ2-7, with D perhaps matching TRBD2 (6 bases). V was clipped by 6 bases and J by 1 base, with 25 bases between them. The CDR3 loop spans 17 amino acids. The germline CDR1 and CDR2 sequences are SQVTM and ANQGSEA. The CDR3 coding sequence is TGCAGCGTCCGACGATCGGGGCTCTATCGGGGGTCCTACGAGCAGTACTTC. Amino acids: CSVRRSGLYRGSYEQYF.

The V and J genes are TRBV7-2 and TRBJ2-4; D is uncertain. The CDR3 totals 15 residues. The germline V and J ends were trimmed by 7 bases and 3 bases, with 16 bases remaining between them. Germline V CDR1 and CDR2: SGHTA, FQGNSA. This CDR3 is CASTPHVRNKNIQYF. In nucleotides, the CDR3 is TGTGCCAGCACCCCCCACGTAAGGAACAAAAACATTCAGTACTTC. Drawing the rest from reference TRBV7-2 and TRBJ2-4, the complete variable domain is GAGVSQSPSNKVTEKGKDVELRCDPISGHTALYWYRQSLGQGLEFLIYFQGNSAPDKSGLPSDRFSAERTGGSVSTLTIQRTQQEDSAVYLCASTPHVRNKNIQYFGAGTRLSVL.

This clone has only a few counts. The genes are TRBV4-3 and TRBJ1-2; D gene uncertain. V lost 3 bases and J 0 bases, leaving 11 bases between the germline ends. The V gene's germline CDR1 is LGHNA and CDR2 YSLEER. CDR3 length equals 15 residues. In DNA form, the CDR3 reads TGCGCCAGCAGCCAGGGGAGTAAGTCTAACTATGGCTACACCTTC. Translating it yields CASSQGSKSNYGYTF.